Listed here are 13 T cell receptor beta chains from one sample, sequenced in a study of blood T cell repertoires in COVID-19. Assay used: immunoSEQ multiplex PCR; TCRdb lists only in-frame clones, some missing. The sample contains 200,000 to 250,000 clones, roughly 90% of which appear only once. Sequenced sample: peripheral blood. The receptors come from a man in his fifties or sixties with COVID-19, enrolled during active disease.

This chain links TRBV5-6 with TRBJ1-6; 8 nucleotides match TRBD1. V was clipped by 9 bases and J by 9 bases; unmatched bases: 11. The germline gives CDR1 SGHDT, CDR2 YYEEEE. The CDR3 is 14 amino acids. CDR3 residues: CATNEDRAGSPLHF. CDR3 nucleotides: TGTGCCACCAACGAGGACAGGGCCGGTTCACCCCTCCACTTT.

The V call is TRBV28, the J call TRBJ2-2; D is undetermined. Germline CDR1 reads MDHEN; CDR2 reads SYDVKM. Trimming removed 5 bases at V and 3 bases at J, with 10 bases between. The CDR3 consists of 14 residues. The CDR3 loop is CASSLASDTGELFF. CDR3 in DNA: TGTGCCAGCAGTCTTGCGTCGGACACCGGGGAGCTGTTTTTT.

V usage is TRBV11-1 and J usage is TRBJ2-1; TRBD2 matches 8 bases. CDR1 SGHAT and CDR2 FQDESV come from the germline V gene (reference sequence). V lost 5 bases to trimming and J lost 1 base; unmatched junction nucleotides: 1. The CDR3 contains 14 residues. The CDR3 DNA is TGTGCCAGCAGCCCGGGGGGGTCCTACAATGAGCAGTTCTTC. This sequence encodes CASSPGGSYNEQFF.

This clone was seen only once. This sequence joins TRBV7-2 and TRBJ2-2, with D uncertain. Germline V gene sequence: CDR1 SGHTA, CDR2 FQGNSA. V lost 5 bases and J lost 3, with 7 bases in between. This CDR3 contains 13 residues. DNA for the CDR3: TGTGCCAGCAGCCTCGGGTACACCGGGGAGCTGTTTTTT. This sequence encodes CASSLGYTGELFF.

The chain uses TRBV9 and TRBJ2-3; 9 nucleotides match TRBD2. Trimming at V came to 3 bases and at J to 1 base, leaving 18 bases not matched to a gene. Germline CDR1 SGDLS, CDR2 YYNGEE. The CDR3 is made up of 20 amino acids. CDR3 residues: CASSGGPGTSLTWGTDTQYF. In DNA, the CDR3 is TGTGCCAGCAGCGGAGGGCCCGGGACTAGCCTCACGTGGGGCACAGATACGCAGTATTTT.

This chain connects TRBV5-1 to TRBJ2-3, with D perhaps matching TRBD2 (7 bases). V was trimmed by 4 bases and J by 4 bases, leaving 16 bases between them. The CDR3 runs to 15 residues. From germline, CDR1 is SGHRS and CDR2 YFSETQ. This chain's CDR3 is CASSPLRGGPDTQYF. CDR3 nucleotide sequence: TGCGCCAGCAGCCCACTCCGCGGGGGCCCAGATACGCAGTATTTT.

The CDR3 DNA reads as TGTGCCACCAGTGATCCTAGCGGGAGAAGCACAGATACGCAGTATTTT. This sequence encodes CATSDPSGRSTDTQYF. V gene TRBV24-1 combines with J gene TRBJ2-3; TRBD2 matches 10 bases. The V gene's germline CDR1 is KGHDR and CDR2 SFDVKD. The CDR3 contains 16 residues. V was pared by 3 bases and J by 0 bases, with 2 bases of the junction left unmatched.

The V and J genes are TRBV27 and TRBJ2-3; TRBD2 agrees at 9 bases. The CDR3 spans 15 residues. V was pared by 8 bases and J by 3 bases, with 9 bases of the junction left unmatched. Germline V CDR1 and CDR2: MNHEY, SMNVEV (reference sequence). Here the CDR3 reads CASRASGTRTDTQYF. The DNA for the CDR3 is TGTGCCAGCCGTGCTAGCGGGACCCGAACAGATACGCAGTATTTT.

V gene TRBV4-1 combines with J gene TRBJ2-1, with 10 bases aligning to TRBD2. The CDR3 sequence is 14 residues long. The germline gives CDR1 MGHRA, CDR2 YSYEKL. After removal of 4 bases from V and 4 bases from J, the junction contained 1 base not matched to a gene. CDR3 region: CASSRTSGYNEQFF. CDR3 sequence (DNA): TGCGCCAGCAGCCGGACTAGCGGTTACAATGAGCAGTTCTTC.

This chain uses TRBV4-1 with TRBJ1-4; 8 bases map to TRBD1. CDR1 and CDR2 (germline): MGHRA, YSYEKL. CDR3 size: 16 residues. J lost 2 bases, V lost 3 bases, and 5 bases had no gene match. CDR3 nucleotides: TGCGCCAGCAGCCAGGAGACAGGGGCTACTAATGAAAAACTGTTTTTT. This translates into CASSQETGATNEKLFF.

The chain joins TRBV5-6 to TRBJ1-1, with D hard to call. The germline gives CDR1 SGHDT, CDR2 YYEEEE. This CDR3 is built from 15 residues. V lost 1 base and J 0 bases, leaving 10 bases between the germline ends. Here the CDR3 reads CASSLSAGLNTEAFF. The CDR3 nucleotides read TGTGCCAGCAGCTTGTCGGCAGGTTTGAACACTGAAGCTTTCTTT.

The rearrangement uses TRBV27 and TRBJ2-3; 7 bases are shared with TRBD1. V was clipped by 2 bases and J by 4 bases; unmatched bases: 9. Germline CDR1 reads MNHEY; CDR2 reads SMNVEV (reference sequence). The CDR3 consists of 16 residues. In nucleotides, the CDR3 is TGTGCCAGCAGTTTAATACAGGGGCCCCCGGCAGATACGCAGTATTTT. This encodes CASSLIQGPPADTQYF.

The chain is built from TRBV28 and TRBJ1-5; D not certain. The CDR3 is 14 residues long. Germline CDR1 and CDR2: MDHEN and SYDVKM. With 5 bases removed from V and 4 bases from J, the gap between germline ends came to 12 bases. CDR3 sequence reads: CASSGLVTNQPQHF. CDR3 nucleotides: TGTGCCAGCAGTGGCCTTGTGACTAATCAGCCCCAGCATTTT.